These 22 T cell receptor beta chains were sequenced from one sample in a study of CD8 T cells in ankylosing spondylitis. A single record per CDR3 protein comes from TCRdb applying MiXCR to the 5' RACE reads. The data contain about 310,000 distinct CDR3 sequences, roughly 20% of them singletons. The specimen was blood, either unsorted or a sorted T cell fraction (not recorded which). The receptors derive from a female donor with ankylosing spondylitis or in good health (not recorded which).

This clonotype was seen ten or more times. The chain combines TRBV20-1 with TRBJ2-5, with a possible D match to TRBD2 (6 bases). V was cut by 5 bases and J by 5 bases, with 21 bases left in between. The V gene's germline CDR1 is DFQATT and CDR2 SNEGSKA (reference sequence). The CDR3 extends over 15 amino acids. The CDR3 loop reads CSAQFPGRVLETQYF. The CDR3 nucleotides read TGCAGTGCTCAATTCCCCGGGAGAGTTTTGGAGACCCAGTACTTC.

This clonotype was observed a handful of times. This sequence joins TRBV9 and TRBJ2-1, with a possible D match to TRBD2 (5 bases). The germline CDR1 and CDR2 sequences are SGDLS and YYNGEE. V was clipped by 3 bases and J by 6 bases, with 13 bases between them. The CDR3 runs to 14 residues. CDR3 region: CASSDRLGINEQFF. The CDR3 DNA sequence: TGTGCCAGCAGCGACCGCCTCGGGATCAATGAGCAGTTCTTC.

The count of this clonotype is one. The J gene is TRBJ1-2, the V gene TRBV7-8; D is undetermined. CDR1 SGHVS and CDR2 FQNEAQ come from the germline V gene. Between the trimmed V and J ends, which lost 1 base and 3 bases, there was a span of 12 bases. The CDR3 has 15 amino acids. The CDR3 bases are TGTGCCAGCAGCTTAGACGGGAGTAGGGACTATGGCTACACCTTC. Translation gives CASSLDGSRDYGYTF. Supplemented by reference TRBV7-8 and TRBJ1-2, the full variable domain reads GAGVSQSPRYKVAKRGQDVALRCDPISGHVSLFWYQQALGQGPEFLTYFQNEAQLDKSGLPSDRFFAERPEGSVSTLKIQRTQQEDSAVYLCASSLDGSRDYGYTFGSGTRLTVV.

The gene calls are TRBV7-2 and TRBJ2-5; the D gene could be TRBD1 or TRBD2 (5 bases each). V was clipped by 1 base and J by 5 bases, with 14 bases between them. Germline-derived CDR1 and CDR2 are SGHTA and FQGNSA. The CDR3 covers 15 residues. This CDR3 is CASSLGGRGWETQYF. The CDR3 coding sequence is TGTGCCAGCAGCTTAGGGGGCCGGGGATGGGAGACCCAGTACTTC.

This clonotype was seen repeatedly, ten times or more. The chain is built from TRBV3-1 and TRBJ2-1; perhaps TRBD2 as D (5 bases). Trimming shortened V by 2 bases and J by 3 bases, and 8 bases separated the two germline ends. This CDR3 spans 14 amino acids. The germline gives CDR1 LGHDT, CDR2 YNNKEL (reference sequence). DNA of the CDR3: TGTGCCAGCAGCCAATCACGGGACTACAATGAGCAGTTCTTC. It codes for CASSQSRDYNEQFF.

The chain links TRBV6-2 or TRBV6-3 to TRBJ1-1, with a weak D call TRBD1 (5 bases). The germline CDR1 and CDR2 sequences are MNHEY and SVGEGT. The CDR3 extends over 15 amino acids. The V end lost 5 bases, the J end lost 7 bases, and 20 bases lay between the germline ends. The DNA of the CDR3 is TGTGCCAGCAGTGACACAGGTTTTGGCTTCGGTGAAGCTTTCTTT. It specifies CASSDTGFGFGEAFF.

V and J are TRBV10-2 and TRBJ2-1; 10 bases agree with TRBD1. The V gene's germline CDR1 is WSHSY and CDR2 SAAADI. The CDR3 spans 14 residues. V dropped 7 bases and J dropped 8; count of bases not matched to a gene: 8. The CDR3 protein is CASIPGQGLDEQFF. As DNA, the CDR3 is TGCGCCAGCATTCCGGGACAGGGGTTGGATGAGCAGTTCTTC.

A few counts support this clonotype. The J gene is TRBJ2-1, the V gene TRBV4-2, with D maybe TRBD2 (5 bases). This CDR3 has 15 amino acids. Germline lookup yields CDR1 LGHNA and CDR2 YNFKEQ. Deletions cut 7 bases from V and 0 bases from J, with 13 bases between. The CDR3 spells CASMGSGSSYNEQFF. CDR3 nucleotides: TGTGCCAGCATGGGGAGCGGCAGCTCCTACAATGAGCAGTTCTTC.

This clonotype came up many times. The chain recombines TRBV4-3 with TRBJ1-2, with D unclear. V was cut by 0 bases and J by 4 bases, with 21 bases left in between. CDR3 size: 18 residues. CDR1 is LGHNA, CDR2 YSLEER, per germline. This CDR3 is CASSQESGGVARGYGYTF. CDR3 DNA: TGCGCCAGCAGCCAAGAATCCGGTGGCGTGGCTCGAGGCTATGGCTACACCTTC.

The DNA of the CDR3 is TGTGCCAGCAGGCCGCGGACTAGCGGGACCGGCAATGAGCAGTTCTTC. Translated: CASRPRTSGTGNEQFF. The chain links TRBV7-8 to TRBJ2-1; 12 bases align to TRBD2. The CDR3 extends over 16 amino acids. Trimming took 6 bases from V and 6 from J; bases not matched to a gene: 9. Per germline, CDR1 SGHVS and CDR2 FQNEAQ.

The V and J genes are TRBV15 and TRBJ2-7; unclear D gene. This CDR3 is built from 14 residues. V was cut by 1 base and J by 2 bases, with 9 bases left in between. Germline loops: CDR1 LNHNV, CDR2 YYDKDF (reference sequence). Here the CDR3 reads CATSRGDRTYEQYF. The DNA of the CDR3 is TGTGCCACCAGCAGAGGCGACCGCACCTACGAGCAGTACTTC.

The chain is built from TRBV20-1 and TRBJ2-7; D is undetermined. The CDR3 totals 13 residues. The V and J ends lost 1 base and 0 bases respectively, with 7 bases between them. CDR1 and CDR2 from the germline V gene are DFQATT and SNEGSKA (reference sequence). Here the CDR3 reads CSARGDVSYEQYF. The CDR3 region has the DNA TGCAGTGCTAGAGGTGACGTCTCCTACGAGCAGTACTTC.

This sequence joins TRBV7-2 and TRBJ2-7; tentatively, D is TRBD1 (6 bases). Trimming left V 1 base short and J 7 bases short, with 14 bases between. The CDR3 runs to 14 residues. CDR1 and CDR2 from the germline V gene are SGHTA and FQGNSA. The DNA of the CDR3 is TGTGCCAGCAGCTTAGTGACCAGGGGTGGGGAGCAGTACTTC. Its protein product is CASSLVTRGGEQYF.

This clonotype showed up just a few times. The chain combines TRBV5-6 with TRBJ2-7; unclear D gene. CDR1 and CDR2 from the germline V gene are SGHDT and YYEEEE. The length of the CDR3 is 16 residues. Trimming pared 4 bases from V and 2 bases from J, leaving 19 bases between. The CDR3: CASSPPERSETYEQYF. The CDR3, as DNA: TGTGCCAGCAGCCCACCCGAGCGATCAGAAACCTACGAGCAGTACTTC.

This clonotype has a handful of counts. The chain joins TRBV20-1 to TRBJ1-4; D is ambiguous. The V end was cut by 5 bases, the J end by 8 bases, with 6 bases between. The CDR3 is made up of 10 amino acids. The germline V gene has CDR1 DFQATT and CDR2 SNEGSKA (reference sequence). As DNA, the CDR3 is TGCAGTGCTTCGGGGGAAAAACTGTTTTTT. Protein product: CSASGEKLFF.

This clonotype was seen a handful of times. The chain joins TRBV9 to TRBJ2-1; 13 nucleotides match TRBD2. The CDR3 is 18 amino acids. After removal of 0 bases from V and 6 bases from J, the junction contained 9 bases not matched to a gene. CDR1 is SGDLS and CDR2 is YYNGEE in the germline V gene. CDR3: CASSVGPGTSGKGNEQFF. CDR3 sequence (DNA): TGTGCCAGCAGCGTAGGCCCAGGGACTAGCGGGAAGGGCAATGAGCAGTTCTTC. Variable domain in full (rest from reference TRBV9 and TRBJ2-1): DSGVTQTPKHLITATGQRVTLRCSPRSGDLSVYWYQQSLDQGLQFLIQYYNGEERAKGNILERFSAQQFPDLHSELNLSSLELGDSALYFCASSVGPGTSGKGNEQFFGPGTRLTVL.

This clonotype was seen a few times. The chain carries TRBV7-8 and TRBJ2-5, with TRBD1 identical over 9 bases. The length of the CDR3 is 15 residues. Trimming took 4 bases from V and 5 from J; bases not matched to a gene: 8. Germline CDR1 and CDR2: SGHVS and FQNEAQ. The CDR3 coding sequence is TGTGCCAGCAGCTGGGGACAGGGCCCCGGGGAGACCCAGTACTTC. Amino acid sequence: CASSWGQGPGETQYF.

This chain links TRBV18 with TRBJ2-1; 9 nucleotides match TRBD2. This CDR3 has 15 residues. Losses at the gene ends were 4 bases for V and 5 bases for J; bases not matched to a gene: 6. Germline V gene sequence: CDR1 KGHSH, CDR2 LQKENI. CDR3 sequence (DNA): TGTGCCAGCTCACGTTTTTCTAGCGGGGACAATGAGCAGTTCTTC. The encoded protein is CASSRFSSGDNEQFF.

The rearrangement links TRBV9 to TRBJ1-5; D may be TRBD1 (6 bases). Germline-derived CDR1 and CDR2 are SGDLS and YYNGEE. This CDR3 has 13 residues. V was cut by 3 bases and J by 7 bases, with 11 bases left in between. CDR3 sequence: CASSAETGQPQHF. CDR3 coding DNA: TGTGCCAGCAGCGCCGAAACAGGGCAGCCCCAGCATTTT.

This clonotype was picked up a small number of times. The CDR3 spells CAIRGREEVYNEQFF. CDR3 in DNA: TGTGCCATCAGGGGGCGGGAGGAAGTCTACAATGAGCAGTTCTTC. This rearrangement joins TRBV10-3 to TRBJ2-1, with TRBD2 identical over 8 bases. The CDR3 has 15 residues. Looked up from germline, CDR1 is ENHRY and CDR2 is SYGVKD. Trimming at V came to 6 bases and at J to 3 bases, leaving 7 bases not matched to a gene.

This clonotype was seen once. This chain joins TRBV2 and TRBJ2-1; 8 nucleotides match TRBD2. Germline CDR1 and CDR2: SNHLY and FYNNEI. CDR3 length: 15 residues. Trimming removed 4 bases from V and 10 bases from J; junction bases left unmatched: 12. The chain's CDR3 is CASSAISSGSGEQFF. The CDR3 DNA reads TGTGCCAGCAGTGCCATTTCAAGCGGGAGTGGGGAGCAGTTCTTC.

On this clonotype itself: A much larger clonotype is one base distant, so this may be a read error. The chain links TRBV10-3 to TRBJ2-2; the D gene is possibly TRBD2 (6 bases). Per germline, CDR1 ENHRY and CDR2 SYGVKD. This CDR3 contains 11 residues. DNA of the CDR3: TGTGCCATCGGCCCCACCGGGGGGCTGTTTTTT. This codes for CAIGPTGGLFF.